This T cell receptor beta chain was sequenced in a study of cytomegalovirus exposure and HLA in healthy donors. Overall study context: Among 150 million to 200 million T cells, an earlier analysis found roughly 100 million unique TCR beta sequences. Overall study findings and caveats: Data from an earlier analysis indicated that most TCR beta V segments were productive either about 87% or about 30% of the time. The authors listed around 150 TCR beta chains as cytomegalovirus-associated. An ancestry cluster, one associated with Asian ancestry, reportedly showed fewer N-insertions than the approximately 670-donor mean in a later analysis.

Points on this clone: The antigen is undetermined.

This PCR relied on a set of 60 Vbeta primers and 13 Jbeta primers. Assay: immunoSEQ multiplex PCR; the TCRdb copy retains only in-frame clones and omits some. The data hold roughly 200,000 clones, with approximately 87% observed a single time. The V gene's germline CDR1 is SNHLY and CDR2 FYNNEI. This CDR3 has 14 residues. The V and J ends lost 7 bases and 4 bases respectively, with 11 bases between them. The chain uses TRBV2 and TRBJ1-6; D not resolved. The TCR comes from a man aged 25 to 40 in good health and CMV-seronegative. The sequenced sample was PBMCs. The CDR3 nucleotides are TGTGCCAGCAAATTCAGATTATATAATTCACCCCTCCACTTT. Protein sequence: CASKFRLYNSPLHF.